Included here is one TCR beta chain sequence, with context. No antigen is known for it. The germline V and J ends were trimmed by 2 bases and 3 bases, with 6 bases remaining between them. The CDR3 is 12 residues long. Germline V lookup: CDR1 SGHNT, CDR2 YYREEE (reference sequence). PCR used 60 Vbeta primers and 13 Jbeta primers. The method was immunoSEQ multiplex PCR; TCRdb's version includes in-frame clones alone and lacks a portion of them. The sample yields 200,000 or so clones, more than 70% seen once. The data were obtained in a study of cytomegalovirus exposure and HLA in healthy donors. General study results and limits: Immune exposure data for these donors was limited to CMV serostatus. Productive rates of about 87% or about 30% were seen for most TCR beta V segments in an earlier analysis. A later look showed TCR association rates differing by HLA locus, highest for DRB1 and lowest for HLA-C.

This clonotype was sampled from a boy aged 5-17 years in good health and CMV-seronegative. The sequenced sample was PBMCs. The chain joins TRBV5-4 to TRBJ2-7; D is ambiguous. CDR3 sequence reads: CASSFDSYEQYF. The CDR3 DNA reads as TGTGCCAGCAGCTTTGATAGCTACGAGCAGTACTTC.